This T cell receptor (beta chain) comes out of a study of cytomegalovirus exposure and HLA in healthy donors (dated by TCRdb to between 2016 and 2019). Regarding the research as a whole: An earlier analysis of approximately 640 of the donors reported more than 250 Gb of sequence data and 120 million or so unique TCR beta sequences from about 180 million T cells. HLA typing covered class I and class II loci at four-digit resolution. Rather than drawing on any new phenotypic data, the later analysis identified candidate immune exposures from TCR beta sequences and the way those sequences occurred across donors. The study aimed to test whether signatures of past pathogen exposure could be identified by cataloging public T cell receptors. The study combined high-throughput TCR immunosequencing, statistical association of individual TCRs with disease status, and machine learning to predict cytomegalovirus infection status. On average, over 200,000 unique TCR beta nucleotide sequences were sequenced per donor among 350 to 400 genotyped donors of the cohort, with roughly 18% of those sequences being non-productive. In addition to the first cohort of around 670 subjects, a separate validation cohort of approximately 120 different subjects was used. Genome-wide SNP genotypes for about 60% of the roughly 670 donors were used in a later genetic analysis, which treated that subset as a discovery cohort. An early release that covered roughly 600 HLA-typed donors contained approximately 300 gigabases of sequencing data and about 84 million unique TCR sequences. The number of donors typed differed by locus, with about 629-630 for A, B, C, DRB1 and DQB1, more than 500 for DQA1, 606 for DPA1, and over 400 for DPB1. The T cell repertoires of 700 or so subjects were profiled by immunosequencing and related to cytomegalovirus serostatus. Donor age, sex, ethnicity and CMV serostatus were compiled together with the repertoire data. A handful of DR-DQ haplotypes were handled as single units for association and clustering because linkage in the cohort was strong. A later analysis re-examined previously published TCR beta repertoires from more than 650 donors and added high-resolution HLA genotyping to investigate patterns of TCR occurrence. Among the approximately 400 genotyped donors, around 81% belonged to the genetic ancestry cluster associated with self-reported Caucasian donors. All discovery cohort repertoires had been generated using a single sequencing platform. An earlier analysis of approximately 500 of the donors applied high-throughput TCR beta sequencing to assess whether each TCR beta V gene segment acted as functional or pseudogenic. General conclusions and limits of the study: In a later analysis, TCR association rates were found to vary across HLA loci, with the most associated TCRs seen for DRB1 alleles and the fewest for HLA-C alleles. When HLA alleles, especially DR and DQ, strongly co-occurred, attributing TCR associations to individual alleles was difficult. A further reported finding was that TCR beta sequences accurately predicted the HLA-A and HLA-B alleles for most subjects in the first cohort. Roughly 15 rarely observed V segments, including chromosome 9 orphons, were excluded from the earlier analysis of approximately 600 of the donors because counts were too low. Because the 87-base-pair reads could not distinguish some IMGT-functional V segments, including TRBV6-2 and TRBV6-3, those segments were excluded. Across donors, most TCR sequences were observed very rarely, whereas some public TCRs were present in many individuals. The study listed 164 TCR beta chains as associated with cytomegalovirus. In this cohort, only TCR beta chains were sequenced, and detectable features were limited by the absence of alpha or paired-chain data. Because HLA typing was unavailable for some donors at each locus, only the typed subset was used in association tests. Correlated functional status among segregating V segments might be attributable to linkage disequilibrium, but an unknown experimental factor could not be ruled out. A later analysis reported that several top co-occurrence clusters appeared linked to parvovirus B19, influenza, CMV and Epstein-Barr virus. Sequencing depth was assumed to be roughly uniform across donors in the presence/absence analyses, though that assumption may not hold. The classifier was reported to diagnose cytomegalovirus status with high specificity and sensitivity in both the original and validation cohorts. According to a later genetic analysis, donors in an Asian-associated ancestry cluster had fewer N-insertions in productive TCRs than the approximately 630-donor mean. In a later analysis, HLA-associated TCR beta chains were found to be more clonally expanded and to have lower generation probabilities than equally common non-associated chains. A later analysis found that most CMV-associated TCR beta chains appeared HLA-restricted, with HLA associations seemingly driven largely by CMV exposure. An association between a missense DCLRE1C variant and V-gene and J-gene trimming of TCR beta chains was found in a later genetic analysis and replicated in an independent cohort. In an earlier analysis of approximately 600 of the donors, most TCR beta V segments were observed in productive rearrangements about 90% or about 30% of the time, broadly matching IMGT annotations. A cluster of highly shared sequence variants was judged likely to represent a technical artifact of the sequencing pipeline. CMV serostatus was the only immune exposure information available for the cohort. A later analysis associated 16,951 TCR beta sequences with specific HLA alleles at a false discovery rate of 0.05. The authors suggested that the approach could potentially be extended to other disease states and immunological phenotypes. In vitro tests confirmed that a few of the cytomegalovirus-associated TCR beta chains recognize cytomegalovirus antigens.

V is cut by 5 bases and J by 7 bases, and the space between the germline ends is 6 bases. CDR1 and CDR2 were assigned from the germline V gene as MDHEN and SYDVKM. The CDR3, cysteine through phenylalanine, is 11 amino acids long. CDR3 DNA is the only sequence kept; it has 33 bases, read in frame from the first base. Library prep was done by the immunoSEQ multiplex PCR assay. The multiplex PCR relied on a mix of 60 forward primers for TCR Vbeta segments and 13 reverse primers for TCR Jbeta segments. The CDR3 region of rearranged TCR beta genes was amplified from genomic DNA by a multiplex PCR assay. Amplified TCR beta libraries were sequenced as 87-base-pair reads on the Illumina HiSeq System. The study's processing was this. Across the 500 to 750 repertoires, a later analysis counted 80 million or so unique TCR beta chains, around 10 million of which were shared by at least two donors. To remove PCR and sequencing errors, raw reads were error-corrected and collapsed into unique sequences using a nearest-neighbor algorithm that merged closely related sequences. Alignment of CDR3 sequences to IMGT reference sequences was used to assign V, D and J gene segments. Each retained sequence needed at least a six-nucleotide match to both a V gene segment and a J gene segment. Rearrangements were called productive when the CDR3 lacked stop codons and stayed in frame with V and J; all others were non-productive. CDR3 was defined according to IMGT convention as the region running from the second conserved V-encoded cysteine to the conserved J-encoded phenylalanine. In an earlier analysis of roughly 610 of the donors, sequences lacking an unambiguous match to a single V gene segment were excluded. An earlier analysis of 587 of the donors classified V segments as functional when productive rearrangements were above 56.7% and as segregating when the standard deviation between donors was above 5%. A statistical classification framework was developed to diagnose cytomegalovirus status using the catalog of TCR beta chain sequences. In a later analysis, V and J genes were assigned by comparing TCR nucleotide sequences against IMGT/GENE-DB human TR gene sequences. The TCRdist pipeline was used in a later analysis to assign CDR3 sequences and most-parsimonious VDJ recombination scenarios. In a later analysis, each TCR beta chain was defined by its CDR3 amino acid sequence together with its V-gene family, and reads without a unique V-gene family were excluded. In a later analysis, some 600 highly shared, low-generation-probability nucleotide sequences were removed to address suspected cross-contamination and a sequencing artifact. A later analysis calculated a clonal expansion index for each public chain from normalized within-repertoire ranks of inferred template counts. Generation probabilities in a later analysis came from a VDJ recombination model fitted to out-of-frame rearrangements, and those results were checked against IGoR. A later analysis scored TCR-TCR, TCR-HLA and TCR-CMV co-occurrence with hypergeometric tests, applying a repertoire-size bias correction to TCR pairs. In a later analysis, false discovery rates were estimated by permuting HLA or CMV assignments 20 times. In a later analysis, co-occurring TCRs were grouped with DBSCAN, and TCRdist sequence similarity was added when clustering was performed within HLA-allele-positive subsets. Co-occurrence clustering excluded repertoires with fewer than 30,000 or more than 120,000 public chains, plus five with anomalous nucleotide sharing. Held by TCRdb, this immuneACCESS table contains in-frame sequences only and omits some clones. Under half of the omission traces to an unresolved V gene where checked; the cause of the rest is unknown. The V and J calls and clone size come from that table; D and trimming were worked out from the DNA. The sample table lists 90,000 to 130,000 clones, 76% of them with a count of one. Of the sample, around 15% falls within the top ten clones.

In total, roughly 710 healthy bone marrow donors made up the cohort. All cohort members were sampled while nominally healthy, although unrecorded immune exposures were likely present. The donor tested CMV seropositive and was one of the 289 seropositive cohort members. A peripheral blood sample was collected from each donor, and TCR beta sequencing was performed on peripheral blood mononuclear cells. Genomic DNA extraction from the blood cell samples was performed with the Qiagen DNeasy Blood Extraction Kit. As concerns this clone: Its binding antigen is unknown. No much larger clone exists at a distance of one base, and base qualities are not known.

The specimen sequenced was PBMCs. The TCR was taken from a young man in good health and CMV-seropositive. The chain links TRBV28 with TRBJ2-1; no D gene call is confident. The DNA reads as follows: TGTGCCAGCAGTCCGAGGAATGAGCAGTTCTTC. Protein translation: CASSPRNEQFF.